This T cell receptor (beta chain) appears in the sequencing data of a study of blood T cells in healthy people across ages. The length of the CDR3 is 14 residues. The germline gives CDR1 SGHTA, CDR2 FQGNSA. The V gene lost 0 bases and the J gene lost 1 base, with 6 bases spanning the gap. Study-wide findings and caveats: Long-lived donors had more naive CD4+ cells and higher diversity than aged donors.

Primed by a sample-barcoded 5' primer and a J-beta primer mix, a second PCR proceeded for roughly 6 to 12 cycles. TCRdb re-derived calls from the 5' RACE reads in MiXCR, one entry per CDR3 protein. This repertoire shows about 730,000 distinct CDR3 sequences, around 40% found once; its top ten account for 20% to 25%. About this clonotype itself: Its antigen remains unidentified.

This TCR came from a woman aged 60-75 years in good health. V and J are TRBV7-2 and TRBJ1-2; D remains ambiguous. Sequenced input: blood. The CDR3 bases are TGTGCCAGCAGCTTAGCGGTCTATAACTATGGCTACACCTTC. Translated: CASSLAVYNYGYTF.